Listed below are T cell receptor beta chains from one sample, sequenced in a study of radiotherapy plus CTLA-4 blockade in lung cancer. TCRdb's table, derived via immunoSEQ multiplex PCR, lists solely in-frame clones and lacks some. The data hold 70,000 to 100,000 clones, with around 87% observed a single time. The material sequenced was peripheral blood, taken from a patient treated with radiotherapy plus ipilimumab. These receptors were collected from a human donor with non-small cell lung cancer who had a partial response to radiotherapy plus ipilimumab. The CDR3 runs from the conserved cysteine through the conserved F or W. Each record gives: clone size, D gene, J gene, V gene, CDR3 protein, CDR3 DNA. D genes are given only for firm matches. Part of the rows lack a size; the others show once, few, many or a class for expanded clones.

size: -; D: -; J: TRBJ2-3; V: TRBV6-1; CDR3: CASSLDSTDTQYF; DNA: TGTGCCAGCAGTTTAGATAGCACAGATACGCAGTATTTT
size: -; D: TRBD2; J: TRBJ2-2; V: TRBV18; CDR3: CASSLAGDDTGELFF; DNA: TGTGCCAGCTCACTAGCGGGAGATGACACCGGGGAGCTGTTTTTT
size: -; D: TRBD2; J: TRBJ2-3; V: TRBV27; CDR3: CASSWTSGRTTSNPDTLYF; DNA: TGTGCCAGCAGCTGGACTAGCGGGAGAACCACTTCGAACCCAGATACGCTGTATTTT
size: -; D: -; J: TRBJ2-2; V: TRBV2; CDR3: CASSEGQVLYLNTGELFF; DNA: TGTGCCAGCAGTGAAGGACAGGTCCTATACCTTAACACCGGGGAGCTGTTTTTT
size: -; D: TRBD1; J: TRBJ1-2; V: TRBV5-1; CDR3: CASSLNRGDGYTF; DNA: TGCGCCAGCAGCCTAAACAGGGGCGATGGCTACACCTTC
size: -; D: -; J: TRBJ1-5; V: TRBV7-9; CDR3: CASSLEGGQPQHF; DNA: TGTGCCAGCAGCTTAGAAGGGGGTCAGCCCCAGCATTTT
size: -; D: TRBD2; J: TRBJ2-7; V: TRBV28; CDR3: CASSRAGTSGIYEQYF; DNA: TGTGCCAGCAGCCGGGCCGGGACTAGCGGAATTTACGAGCAGTACTTC
size: -; D: TRBD2; J: TRBJ2-7; V: TRBV9; CDR3: CASSVGAGGSYEQYF; DNA: TGTGCCAGCAGCGTAGGGGCGGGAGGTTCCTACGAGCAGTACTTC
size: few; D: TRBD1; J: TRBJ1-5; V: TRBV2; CDR3: CASRGVTGGNQPQHF; DNA: TGTGCCAGCAGGGGGGTCACAGGGGGCAATCAGCCCCAGCATTTT
size: -; D: -; J: TRBJ1-3; V: TRBV7-9; CDR3: CASSYGQSFSGNTIYF; DNA: TGTGCCAGCAGCTATGGACAGTCCTTCTCTGGAAACACCATATATTTT
size: -; D: TRBD2; J: TRBJ2-1; V: TRBV28; CDR3: CASSSQALAASFRFF; DNA: TGTGCCAGCAGTTCTCAGGCACTAGCGGCCTCGTTCAGGTTCTTC
size: -; D: -; J: TRBJ2-5; V: TRBV6-1; CDR3: CASSEASEAQETQYF; DNA: TGTGCCAGCAGTGAAGCATCGGAGGCTCAAGAGACCCAGTACTTC
size: -; D: -; J: TRBJ1-1; V: TRBV11-2; CDR3: CASSLNQMPPNTEAFF; DNA: TGTGCCAGCAGCCTTAACCAGATGCCCCCCAACACTGAAGCTTTCTTT
size: -; D: TRBD1; J: TRBJ1-6; V: TRBV5-1; CDR3: CASSFDRDSLPMGNSPLHF; DNA: TGCGCCAGCAGCTTCGACCGGGACAGCCTGCCTATGGGGAATTCACCCCTCCACTTT
size: few; D: TRBD2; J: TRBJ2-1; V: TRBV28; CDR3: CASSGREGQSNEQFF; DNA: TGTGCCAGCAGTGGGCGGGAGGGCCAAAGTAATGAGCAGTTCTTC
size: once; D: -; J: TRBJ2-1; V: TRBV5-8; CDR3: CASSFRGTAYNEQFF; DNA: TGTGCCAGCAGTTTCAGGGGAACGGCTTACAATGAGCAGTTCTTC
size: -; D: -; J: TRBJ2-1; V: TRBV5-4; CDR3: CASSLAHGVAAVGQFF; DNA: TGTGCCAGCAGCTTGGCCCACGGGGTAGCGGCAGTGGGTCAGTTCTTC
size: -; D: -; J: TRBJ2-1; V: TRBV2; CDR3: CASRARGAEDNEQFF; DNA: TGTGCCAGCAGGGCCCGGGGGGCTGAGGACAATGAGCAGTTCTTC
size: -; D: -; J: TRBJ2-1; V: TRBV21-1; CDR3: CASSKESSGGIYNEQFF; DNA: TGTGCCAGCAGCAAAGAATCCAGCGGGGGGATCTACAATGAGCAGTTCTTC
size: -; D: -; J: TRBJ1-1; V: TRBV6-1; CDR3: CASSLHQAGSTEAFF; DNA: TGTGCCAGCAGTCTACACCAGGCAGGGTCCACTGAAGCTTTCTTT